The clone carrying this T cell receptor (beta chain) was found a few times. Trimming stripped 5 bases from V and 2 bases from J, with 21 bases between. Germline lookup yields CDR1 SEHNR and CDR2 FQNEAQ (reference sequence). The CDR3 consists of 17 residues. Donation came from healthy Caucasian individuals in Russia who were aged 6 to 90. Using a J-beta primer mix together with a sample-barcoded 5' primer, a second PCR was run for about 6 to 12 cycles. Using its own MiXCR run on the 5' RACE reads, TCRdb lists one record per CDR3 protein. The sample records around 1,500,000 distinct CDR3 sequences, over 25% being singletons. The data stem from a study of blood T cells in healthy people across ages.

The TCR originated in a woman in her thirties in good health. This rearrangement joins TRBV7-9 to TRBJ2-5, with a tentative D call TRBD1 (5 bases). The sequencing sample was made of blood. CDR3 DNA sequence: TGTGCCAGCAGCCCCCTAGGGGAAGCGAGGATGCAAGAGACCCAGTACTTC. This encodes CASSPLGEARMQETQYF. Filled out from reference TRBV7-9 and TRBJ2-5, the complete variable domain reads DTGVSQNPRHKITKRGQNVTFRCDPISEHNRLYWYRQTLGQGPEFLTYFQNEAQLEKSRLLSDRFSAERPKGSFSTLEIQRTEQGDSAMYLCASSPLGEARMQETQYFGPGTRLLVL.